This TCR beta chain came from a study of cytomegalovirus exposure and HLA in healthy donors. PCR used 60 Vbeta primers and 13 Jbeta primers. Measured with immunoSEQ multiplex PCR; TCRdb has only the in-frame clones, and not every one. Counted here are 130,000 to 150,000 clones, about 80% occurring once; the ten biggest clones make up over 9.5%. Germline CDR1 MNHEY, CDR2 SVGAGI. There are 14 residues in the CDR3. V lost 6 bases, J lost 0 bases, and 10 bases lay in between. Comments on this clone: The antigen remains undetermined.

Study-level findings and limits: An analysis done earlier found most TCR beta V segments productive about 90% or about 30% of the time. Later, TCR association rates were found to vary by HLA locus, highest for DRB1 and lowest for HLA-C. Researchers reported in a later analysis that a missense DCLRE1C variant was tied to TCR beta V- and J-gene trimming.

The origin of this receptor is an older woman in good health and CMV-seropositive. The J gene is TRBJ2-3, the V gene TRBV6-5; no firm D call. The sequenced sample was PBMCs. The CDR3 loop reads CASSPTGSTDTQYF. The CDR3 DNA follows: TGTGCCAGCAGCCCGACCGGGAGCACAGATACGCAGTATTTT.